This T cell receptor (beta chain) was recorded in a study of blood T cell repertoires in COVID-19 (dated by TCRdb to the early 2020s). In terms of the full investigation: The collaborator samples originated in the United States, Italy and Spain and spanned the acute and convalescent phases of COVID-19. The prospective study material was composed of cDNA or gDNA derived from T cells, B-cell-depleted T cells, or PBMCs. The dataset comprised deeply sampled blood TCRbeta repertoires from subjects exposed to, actively infected with, or recovered from COVID-19. A freely available public database, intended as a resource for researchers studying the immune response to SARS-CoV-2, is where the repertoires were released. Samples were obtained from the ongoing ImmuneRACE study (first 160 participants) and from over 1,000 subjects provided by 6 global collaborators. Nearly every sample came with metadata listing a de-identified subject ID, COVID-19 status, age in years and sex. Where available, HLA class I and class II types were taken from metadata supplied by the sample provider and were not determined by assay-based typing. Study-wide conclusions, independent of this receptor: The amount of clinical and demographic metadata varied by source and participant and was provided uncurated.

Including the terminal cysteine and phenylalanine, the CDR3 comprises 16 residues. Only CDR3 DNA is held: 48 bases, read in frame from base 1. Based on the germline V gene, the CDR1 and CDR2 sequences are SGHDT and YYEEEE. Ends trimmed: V by 4 bases, J by 7 bases; bases unmatched to a gene: 9. The immunoSEQ Assay, a bias-controlled multiplex PCR, was used to amplify TCRbeta CDR3 regions from genomic DNA. On the authors' methods: Within the assay, amplification of reference gene primers was used to estimate how many nucleated cells each sample contained. To quantify the absolute abundance of each unique TCRbeta CDR3 rearrangement, sequence reads were collapsed and filtered. For each sample, productive Simpson clonality was calculated as the square root of Simpson's diversity index across productive rearrangements. TCRdb took this table from immuneACCESS and kept in-frame rearrangements with V and J called. Such tables lack part of the clones; where checked against another copy, unresolved V genes explain under half of the gap, and the rest is unexplained. The V and J calls and clone size come from that table; D and trimming were worked out from the DNA. Counted in this sample were some 80,000 clones; 75% to 85% of them appeared once. The top ten clones comprise about 5% of the sample.

Whole blood was collected in K2EDTA tubes by collaborating institutions according to the institutions' own protocols. Collaborator samples were shipped for TCRbeta analysis as frozen whole blood, isolated PBMCs, or DNA extracted from either sample type. Of note for this clone: Its antigen target is currently unknown. The input lacks base qualities; no much larger clone sits a single base away.

The chain uses TRBV5-6 and TRBJ2-3, and 13 bases in between align with TRBD2. The source of this sequence is a woman older than 75 with active or convalescent COVID-19. Material: peripheral blood. The encoded CDR3 is CASSPGLAGVSNTQYF. The DNA sequence follows: TGTGCCAGCAGCCCAGGACTAGCGGGAGTGAGTAATACGCAGTATTTT.